These T cell receptor beta chains were read from a single sample in a study of T cell responses to AZD1222 COVID-19 vaccine. Clones were read by immunoSEQ multiplex PCR, and TCRdb kept only the in-frame ones, dropping some. The sample includes some 120,000 clones, 80% to 90% of them seen just once. Source: peripheral blood, taken on day 0 of AZD1222 vaccination. All receptors come from an adult in good health. Each CDR3 is given with its conserved first and last residue. A D gene is named only where the DNA matches it firmly. A clone size is listed for some rows: how often the clone was seen (once, few, many), or a class if it is expanded.

CASSGTEIYNEQFF,TGTGCCAGCTCCGGGACAGAGATTTACAATGAGCAGTTCTTC,TRBD1,TRBJ2-1,TRBV11-3,NA
CASSQASVGSTDTQYF,TGTGCCAGCAGCCAAGCTAGTGTGGGGAGCACAGATACGCAGTATTTT,NA,TRBJ2-3,TRBV7-9,NA
CASSWETGVTEAFF,TGCGCCAGCAGCTGGGAGACAGGGGTGACTGAAGCTTTCTTT,TRBD1,TRBJ1-1,TRBV5-1,NA
CASSHYTTPQETQYF,TGCGCCAGCAGCCACTACACAACACCACAAGAGACCCAGTACTTC,NA,TRBJ2-5,TRBV4-1,NA
CASRNRNTEAFF,TGTGCCAGCAGGAACAGGAACACTGAAGCTTTCTTT,NA,TRBJ1-1,TRBV28,NA
CASSLQDEQFF,TGTGCCAGCAGCCTCCAGGATGAGCAGTTCTTC,NA,TRBJ2-1,TRBV7-9,NA
CASSRTGVNQPQHF,TGTGCCAGCAGCCGGACAGGGGTAAATCAGCCCCAGCATTTT,TRBD1,TRBJ1-5,TRBV16,NA
CASYTQGGRNYGYTF,TGTGCCAGCTACACACAGGGAGGAAGGAACTATGGCTACACCTTC,NA,TRBJ1-2,TRBV10-3,NA
CASSPSETGGYTF,TGTGCCAGCTCACCATCAGAAACTGGTGGCTACACCTTC,NA,TRBJ1-2,TRBV18,NA
CAIRAGRGDNEQFF,TGTGCCATCAGAGCCGGGCGGGGGGACAATGAGCAGTTCTTC,TRBD2,TRBJ2-1,TRBV10-3,NA
CASNPFGNEQFF,TGTGCCAGCAATCCGTTCGGCAATGAGCAGTTCTTC,NA,TRBJ2-1,TRBV2,NA
CSGHTVEQFF,TGCAGCGGGCACACGGTCGAGCAGTTCTTC,NA,TRBJ2-1,TRBV29-1,NA
CASSGGRANNSPLHF,TGTGCCAGCAGCGGGGGCCGCGCCAATAATTCACCCCTCCACTTT,NA,TRBJ1-6,TRBV9,NA
CASSPVSEGRGWYF,TGTGCCAGCTCACCGGTTTCGGAGGGGCGAGGGTGGTACTTC,NA,TRBJ2-7,TRBV18,once
CASSYQVNTEAFF,TGTGCCAGCAGCTATCAGGTGAACACTGAAGCTTTCTTT,NA,TRBJ1-1,TRBV27,once
CASGQGMDNQPQHF,TGTGCCAGCGGGCAGGGTATGGACAATCAGCCCCAGCATTTT,NA,TRBJ1-5,TRBV9,NA
CASSGLVQETQYF,TGTGCCAGCAGTGGGCTGGTTCAAGAGACCCAGTACTTC,NA,TRBJ2-5,TRBV2,NA
CASSITGNTEAFF,TGCGCCAGCAGCATCACAGGGAACACTGAAGCTTTCTTT,NA,TRBJ1-1,TRBV5-1,NA
CASSVSGRGADTQYF,TGTGCCAGCAGCGTAAGCGGGAGGGGGGCAGATACGCAGTATTTT,TRBD2,TRBJ2-3,TRBV9,NA
CASSQTANTEAFF,TGTGCCAGCTCACAGACCGCGAACACTGAAGCTTTCTTT,NA,TRBJ1-1,TRBV18,few
CATSSGGTYEQYF,TGTGCCACCAGTTCGGGGGGAACCTACGAGCAGTACTTC,TRBD2,TRBJ2-7,TRBV24-1,NA
CASSFSAYSGNTIYF,TGTGCCAGCAGCTTCTCCGCTTACTCTGGAAACACCATATATTTT,NA,TRBJ1-3,TRBV7-8,NA
CASVRRDSYNSPLHF,TGTGCCAGCGTTAGAAGGGACTCATATAATTCACCCCTCCACTTT,NA,TRBJ1-6,TRBV5-6,NA
CASSSQGRNTEAFF,TGTGCCAGCAGCTCACAGGGGAGGAACACTGAAGCTTTCTTT,TRBD1,TRBJ1-1,TRBV7-2,NA
CASSSPGRSQNEQFF,TGTGCCAGCAGCTCGCCGGGACGGAGCCAAAATGAGCAGTTCTTC,NA,TRBJ2-1,TRBV7-2,NA
CASSWGGRENEQFF,TGTGCCAGCAGCTGGGGGGGTAGGGAAAATGAGCAGTTCTTC,TRBD2,TRBJ2-1,TRBV11-3,NA
CASSPHPAYEQYF,TGCGCCAGCAGCCCCCACCCAGCCTACGAGCAGTACTTC,NA,TRBJ2-7,TRBV5-1,NA
CSASSRERYTF,TGCAGTGCTAGTTCCAGGGAGCGCTACACCTTC,NA,TRBJ1-2,TRBV20-1,NA
CASSLNTGELFF,TGTGCCAGCAGCCTGAACACCGGGGAGCTGTTTTTT,NA,TRBJ2-2,TRBV3-1/TRBV3-2,NA
CAWSRQGFSPLHF,TGTGCCTGGAGCAGACAGGGATTTTCACCCCTCCACTTT,TRBD1,TRBJ1-6,TRBV30,NA
CASSNRGPSGGASNTGELFF,TGTGCCAGCTCGAACCGGGGCCCTAGCGGGGGGGCCTCAAACACCGGGGAGCTGTTTTTT,TRBD2,TRBJ2-2,TRBV18,NA
CASSLDVNGELFF,TGTGCCAGCAGCTTAGACGTGAACGGGGAGCTGTTTTTT,NA,TRBJ2-2,TRBV7-2,NA
CASSFNRGTDSPLHF,TGTGCCAGCAGCTTCAACAGGGGAACGGATTCACCCCTCCACTTT,TRBD1,TRBJ1-6,TRBV7-2,once
CASRTAMDEQYF,TGTGCCAGCAGGACAGCAATGGACGAGCAGTACTTC,NA,TRBJ2-7,TRBV28,NA
CATSETGGIDTQYF,TGTGCCACCAGTGAGACAGGGGGGATAGATACGCAGTATTTT,TRBD1,TRBJ2-3,TRBV24-1,once
CASRDYSGNTIYF,TGTGCCAGTAGGGACTACTCTGGAAACACCATATATTTT,NA,TRBJ1-3,TRBV28,NA
CSVEFPGGLDTEAFF,TGCAGCGTTGAATTCCCGGGTGGGTTGGACACTGAAGCTTTCTTT,NA,TRBJ1-1,TRBV29-1,NA
CASSTGPSYNSPLHF,TGTGCCAGCAGCACTGGGCCTTCCTATAATTCACCCCTCCACTTT,NA,TRBJ1-6,TRBV7-9,NA
CASSLVVLGGPEAFF,TGTGCCAGCAGCTTGGTTGTTTTGGGTGGTCCTGAAGCTTTCTTT,NA,TRBJ1-1,TRBV5-5,NA
CASSQETGSEAFF,TGTGCCAGCAGCCAAGAAACCGGGTCCGAAGCTTTCTTT,NA,TRBJ1-1,TRBV3-1/TRBV3-2,NA
CSAERGYGYTF,TGCAGTGCAGAGAGAGGCTATGGCTACACCTTC,NA,TRBJ1-2,TRBV20-1,few
CASRSGDYGYTF,TGTGCCAGTAGGTCAGGGGACTATGGCTACACCTTC,NA,TRBJ1-2,TRBV19,NA
CASSLLDSSSGYTF,TGTGCCAGCAGTTTACTAGACAGTTCTTCTGGCTACACCTTC,NA,TRBJ1-2,TRBV28,NA
CASSFGQGGQPQHF,TGTGCCAGCTCATTTGGACAGGGCGGGCAGCCCCAGCATTTT,TRBD1,TRBJ1-5,TRBV18,NA
CASSLQTSYEQYF,TGTGCCAGCAGCTTACAGACGTCCTACGAGCAGTACTTC,NA,TRBJ2-7,TRBV11-2,few
CSALGLETQYF,TGCAGTGCCCTAGGGCTCGAGACCCAGTACTTC,NA,TRBJ2-5,TRBV20-1,NA
CASSSSVSPLYGYTF,TGTGCCAGCAGCTCTAGCGTATCGCCCCTTTATGGCTACACCTTC,NA,TRBJ1-2,TRBV7-9,NA
CASRRRGDNSPLHF,TGTGCCAGCAGAAGGAGAGGGGACAATTCACCCCTCCACTTT,NA,TRBJ1-6,TRBV6-5,NA